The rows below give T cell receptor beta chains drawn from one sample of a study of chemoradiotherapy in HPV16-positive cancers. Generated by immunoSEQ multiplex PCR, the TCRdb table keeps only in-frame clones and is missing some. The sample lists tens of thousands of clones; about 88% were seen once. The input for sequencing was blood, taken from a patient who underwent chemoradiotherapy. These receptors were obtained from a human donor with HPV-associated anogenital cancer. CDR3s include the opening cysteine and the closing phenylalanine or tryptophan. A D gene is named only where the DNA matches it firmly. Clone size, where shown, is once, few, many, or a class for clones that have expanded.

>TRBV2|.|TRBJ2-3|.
CASSASGRMDTQYF
TGTGCCAGCAGTGCCTCGGGGAGAATGGATACGCAGTATTTT
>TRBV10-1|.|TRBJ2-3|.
CASQNFGTQYF
TGCGCCAGCCAGAATTTCGGTACGCAGTATTTT
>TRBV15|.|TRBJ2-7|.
CATSRDGAYEQYF
TGTGCCACCAGCAGAGATGGTGCTTACGAGCAGTACTTC
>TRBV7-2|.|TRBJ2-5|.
CASTRGGVLRETQYF
TGTGCCAGCACCCGAGGAGGGGTCCTCCGAGAGACCCAGTACTTC
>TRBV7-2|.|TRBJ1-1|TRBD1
CASSLSAQGAPQGNTEAFF
TGTGCCAGCAGCCTCTCGGCCCAGGGGGCGCCCCAGGGGAACACTGAAGCTTTCTTT
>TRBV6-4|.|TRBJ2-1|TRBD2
CASSDSVLAPHNEQFF
TGTGCCAGCAGTGACTCAGTACTAGCGCCCCACAATGAGCAGTTCTTC
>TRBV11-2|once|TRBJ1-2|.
CASSPRAASGYTF
TGTGCCAGCAGCCCCAGAGCAGCGTCCGGCTACACCTTC
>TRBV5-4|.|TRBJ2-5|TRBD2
CASSLPTSGLRGTQYF
TGTGCCAGCAGCTTGCCGACTAGCGGGCTTCGAGGGACCCAGTACTTC
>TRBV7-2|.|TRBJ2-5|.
CASSLGLGEQETQYF
TGTGCCAGCAGCTTAGGACTTGGGGAGCAAGAGACCCAGTACTTC
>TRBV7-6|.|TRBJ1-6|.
CASSPGGVNSPLHF
TGTGCCAGCAGCCCCGGGGGGGTTAATTCACCCCTCCACTTT
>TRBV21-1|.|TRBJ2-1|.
CASSKAGAEAYNEQFF
TGTGCCAGCAGCAAAGCCGGGGCGGAAGCCTACAATGAGCAGTTCTTC
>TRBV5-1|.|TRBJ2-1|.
CASSSSVNPSYNEQFF
TGCGCCAGCAGTTCTAGCGTCAACCCCTCCTACAATGAGCAGTTCTTC
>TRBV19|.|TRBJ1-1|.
CASTNRPGAGPLAFF
TGTGCCAGTACCAATAGACCGGGGGCAGGGCCATTGGCTTTCTTT
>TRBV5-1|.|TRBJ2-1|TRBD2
CASSLGLAGTPTLYNEQFF
TGCGCCAGCAGCTTGGGACTAGCGGGCACCCCGACCCTCTACAATGAGCAGTTCTTC
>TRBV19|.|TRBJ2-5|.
CASSIGQGKETQYF
TGTGCCAGTAGTATTGGGCAGGGGAAAGAGACCCAGTACTTC
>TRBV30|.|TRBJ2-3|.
CAWSYYQAGTDTQYF
TGTGCCTGGAGTTACTACCAAGCGGGCACAGATACGCAGTATTTT
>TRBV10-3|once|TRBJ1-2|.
CAISDYGAGYTF
TGTGCCATCTCAGACTACGGGGCTGGCTACACCTTC
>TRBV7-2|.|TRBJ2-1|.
CASSLGASNEQFF
TGTGCCAGCAGCTTAGGGGCCAGCAATGAGCAGTTCTTC
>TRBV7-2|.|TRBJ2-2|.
CASTGRFAGQSNTGELFF
TGTGCCAGCACCGGGAGATTCGCCGGACAATCGAACACCGGGGAGCTGTTTTTT
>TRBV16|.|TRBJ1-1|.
CASSQKVRTEAFF
TGTGCCAGCAGCCAAAAAGTTAGGACTGAAGCTTTCTTT
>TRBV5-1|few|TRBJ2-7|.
CASSFDLKPYEQYF
TGCGCCAGCAGCTTCGATCTGAAACCCTACGAGCAGTACTTC
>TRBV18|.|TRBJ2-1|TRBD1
CASSPDRASLTSYNEQFF
TGTGCCAGCTCACCGGACAGGGCGAGCCTTACTTCCTACAATGAGCAGTTCTTC